Listed below are T cell receptor beta chains from one sample, sequenced in a study of shared clonotypes between healthy human individuals. The data were produced by immunoSEQ multiplex PCR, yet TCRdb's version contains in-frame clones alone and is incomplete. The sample contains about 2.3 million clones, roughly 93% of which appear only once. The sample consisted of naive CD4+ T cells from PBMCs. Receptors originate from a man aged 18 to 29 in good health. Some clones in this sample may be carry-over from other donors' samples. Each CDR3 is given with its conserved first and last residue. D genes are given only for firm matches. Not all rows give a size; the values are once, few, many and, for expanded clones, a class.

j_call v_call clone_size d_call cdr3_nt cdr3_aa
TRBJ2-1 TRBV6-1 once NA TGTGCCAGCAGAGGGCGGGCGGGGTCCTACAATGAGCAGTTCTTC CASRGRAGSYNEQFF
TRBJ2-5 TRBV14 NA TRBD2 TGTGCCAGCAGCCAGCTAGCGGGAGGTTGGGAGACCCAGTACTTC CASSQLAGGWETQYF
TRBJ1-2 TRBV6-5 NA TRBD1 TGTGCCAGCAGTTCAAACAGGGGCTATGGCTACACCTTC CASSSNRGYGYTF
TRBJ2-7 TRBV18 few TRBD2 TGTGCCAGCTCACCGGTAGCAAGCGGGGGTCCCTACGAGCAGTACTTC CASSPVASGGPYEQYF
TRBJ2-3 TRBV4-2 NA NA TGTGCCAGCAGCCAAGGGGGAAGGGCAGATACGCAGTATTTT CASSQGGRADTQYF
TRBJ2-7 TRBV28 NA NA TGTGCCAGCACGGGTCCAGGGGCGACCAGCTCCTACGAGCAGTACTTC CASTGPGATSSYEQYF
TRBJ2-1 TRBV9 NA TRBD2 TGTGCCAGCAGCGTGGGGGCTAGCGGGAGGTTTTACAATGAGCAGTTCTTC CASSVGASGRFYNEQFF
TRBJ2-7 TRBV5-1 NA TRBD2 TGCGCCAGCAGCTATGGGGGGAGCGGGACTTCCTACGAGCAGTACTTC CASSYGGSGTSYEQYF
TRBJ2-5 TRBV5-1 NA TRBD2 TGCGCCAGCAGCTTGACTAGCGCTCAAGAGACCCAGTACTTC CASSLTSAQETQYF
TRBJ1-5 TRBV5-8 NA TRBD1 TGTGCCAGCAGCCTCCTTACTTCCGGGACAGGGAATAGCAATCAGCCCCAGCATTTT CASSLLTSGTGNSNQPQHF
TRBJ2-7 TRBV30 NA TRBD2 TGTGCCTGGGACTGGGGGGGCGAGCAGTACTTC CAWDWGGEQYF
TRBJ1-1 TRBV15 NA NA TGTGCCACCAGCAGAGATCTCACAGGGAGAGATACTGAAGCTTTCTTT CATSRDLTGRDTEAFF
TRBJ1-2 TRBV14 NA NA TGTGCCAGCAGCTACTTCCGGGCCCCTTACTCCTACACCTTC CASSYFRAPYSYTF
TRBJ2-7 TRBV6-1 NA NA TGTGCCAGCAGTGCCGACCGTAGAAGCTACGAGCAGTACTTC CASSADRRSYEQYF
TRBJ2-7 TRBV10-3 NA TRBD2 TGTGCCATCAGCCTACTATCGCGGGAGAGTATCTACGAGCAGTACTTC CAISLLSRESIYEQYF
TRBJ2-1 TRBV9 NA TRBD2 TGTGCCAGCAGCGTCACTTCCCGGACTAGCGGAGACAATGAGCAGTTCTTC CASSVTSRTSGDNEQFF
TRBJ2-1 TRBV9 NA NA TGTGCCAGCAGCGTAGGGGCCTACAATGAGCAGTTCTTC CASSVGAYNEQFF
TRBJ2-1 TRBV7-2 NA TRBD2 TGTGCCAGCACTGACGGGAGGCACTCCTACAATGAGCAGTTCTTC CASTDGRHSYNEQFF
TRBJ2-1 TRBV29-1 NA TRBD1 TGCAGCGTACCGGGACAGGGGGCCTATGAGCAGTTCTTC CSVPGQGAYEQFF
TRBJ1-1 TRBV18 once NA TGTGCCAGCTCACCACTACCCGAGAACACTGAAGCTTTCTTT CASSPLPENTEAFF